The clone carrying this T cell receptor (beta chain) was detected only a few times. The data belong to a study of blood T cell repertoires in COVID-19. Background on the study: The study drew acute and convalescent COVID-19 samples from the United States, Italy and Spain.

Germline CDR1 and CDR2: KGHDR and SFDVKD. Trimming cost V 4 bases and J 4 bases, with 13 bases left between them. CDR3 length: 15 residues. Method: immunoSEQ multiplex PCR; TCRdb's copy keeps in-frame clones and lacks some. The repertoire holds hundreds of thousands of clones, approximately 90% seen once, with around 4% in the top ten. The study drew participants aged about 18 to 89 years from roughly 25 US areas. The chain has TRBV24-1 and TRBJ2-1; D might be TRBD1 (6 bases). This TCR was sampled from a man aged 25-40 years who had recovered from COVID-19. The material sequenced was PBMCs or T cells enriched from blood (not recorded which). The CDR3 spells CATSDHRQVYNEQFF. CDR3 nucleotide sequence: TGTGCCACCAGTGACCACAGACAGGTATACAATGAGCAGTTCTTC.